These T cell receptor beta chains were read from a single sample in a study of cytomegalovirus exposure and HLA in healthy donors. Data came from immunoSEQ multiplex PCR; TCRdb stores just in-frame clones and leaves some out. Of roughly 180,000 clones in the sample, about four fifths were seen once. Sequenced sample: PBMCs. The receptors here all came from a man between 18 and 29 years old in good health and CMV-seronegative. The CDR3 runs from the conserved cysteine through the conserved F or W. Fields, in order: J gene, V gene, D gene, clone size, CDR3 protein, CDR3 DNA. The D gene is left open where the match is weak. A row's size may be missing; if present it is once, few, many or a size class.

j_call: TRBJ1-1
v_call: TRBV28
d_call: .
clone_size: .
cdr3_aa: CASSLGTVGGEAFF
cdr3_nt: TGTGCCAGCAGTTTAGGGACTGTGGGAGGTGAAGCTTTCTTT

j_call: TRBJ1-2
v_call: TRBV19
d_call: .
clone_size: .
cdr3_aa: CASSNREPQANYGYTF
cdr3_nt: TGTGCCAGTAGTAACCGGGAACCTCAAGCTAACTATGGCTACACCTTC

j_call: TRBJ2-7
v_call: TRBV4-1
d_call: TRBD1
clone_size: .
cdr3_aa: CASSPGTGGGYEQYF
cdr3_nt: TGCGCCAGCAGCCCTGGGACAGGGGGCGGCTACGAGCAGTACTTC

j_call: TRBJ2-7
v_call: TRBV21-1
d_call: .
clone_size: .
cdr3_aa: CASSSTGTSGDEQYF
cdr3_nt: TGTGCCAGCAGCTCAACCGGGACTAGCGGGGATGAGCAGTACTTC

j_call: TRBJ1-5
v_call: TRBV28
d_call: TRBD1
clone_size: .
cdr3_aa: CASSLRQGDQPQHF
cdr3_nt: TGTGCCAGCAGTTTAAGGCAGGGGGATCAGCCCCAGCATTTT

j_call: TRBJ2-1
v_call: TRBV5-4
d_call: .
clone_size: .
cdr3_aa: CASSFVSRDNEQFF
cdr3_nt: TGTGCCAGCAGCTTTGTAAGTCGCGACAATGAGCAGTTCTTC

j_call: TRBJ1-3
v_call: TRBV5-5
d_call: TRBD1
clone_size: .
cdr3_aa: CASSSIQGNGNTIYF
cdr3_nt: TGTGCCAGCAGCTCCATACAGGGGAATGGTAACACCATATATTTT

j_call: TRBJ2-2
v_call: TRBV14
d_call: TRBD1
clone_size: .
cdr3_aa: CASSRPGQGHTGELFF
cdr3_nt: TGTGCCAGCAGCCGACCCGGACAGGGGCATACCGGGGAGCTGTTTTTT

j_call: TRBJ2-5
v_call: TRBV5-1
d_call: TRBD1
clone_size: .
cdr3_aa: CASSQGQGGSETQYF
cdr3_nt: TGCGCCAGCAGCCAAGGACAGGGCGGTTCGGAGACCCAGTACTTC

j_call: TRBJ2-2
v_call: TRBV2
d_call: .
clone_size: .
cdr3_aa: CASSESVNTGELFF
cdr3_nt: TGTGCCAGCAGTGAGTCCGTCAACACCGGGGAGCTGTTTTTT

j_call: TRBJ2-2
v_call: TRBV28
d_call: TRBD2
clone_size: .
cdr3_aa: CASRGTSVAGELFF
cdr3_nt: TGTGCCAGCAGGGGGACTAGCGTCGCCGGGGAGCTGTTTTTT

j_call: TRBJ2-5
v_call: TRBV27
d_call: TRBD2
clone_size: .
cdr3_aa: CASSSRAGRVSETQYF
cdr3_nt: TGTGCCAGCAGTTCCAGAGCGGGGAGAGTTAGTGAGACCCAGTACTTC

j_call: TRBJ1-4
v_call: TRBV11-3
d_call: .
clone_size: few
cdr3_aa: CASSSIDEKLFF
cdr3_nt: TGTGCCAGCAGCTCAATAGATGAAAAACTGTTTTTT

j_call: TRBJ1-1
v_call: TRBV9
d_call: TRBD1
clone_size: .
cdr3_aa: CASSAQAVGQGLPIEAFF
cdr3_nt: TGTGCCAGCAGCGCACAAGCGGTGGGACAGGGCCTTCCTATTGAAGCTTTCTTT

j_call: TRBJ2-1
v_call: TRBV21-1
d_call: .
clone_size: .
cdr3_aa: CASSGRRLAGGWNEQFF
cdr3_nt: TGTGCCAGCAGCGGACGCCGACTAGCGGGGGGGTGGAATGAGCAGTTCTTC

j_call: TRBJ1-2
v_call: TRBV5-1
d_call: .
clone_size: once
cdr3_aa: CASSFESGGPQGGYTF
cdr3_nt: TGCGCCAGCAGCTTCGAAAGCGGGGGGCCTCAGGGTGGCTACACCTTC

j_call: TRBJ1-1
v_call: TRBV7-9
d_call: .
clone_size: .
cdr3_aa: CASSFSEAFF
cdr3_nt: TGTGCCAGCAGCTTCTCCGAAGCTTTCTTT

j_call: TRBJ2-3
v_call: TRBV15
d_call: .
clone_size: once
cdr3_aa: CATSGESTDTQYF
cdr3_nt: TGTGCCACCAGCGGGGAGAGCACAGATACGCAGTATTTT

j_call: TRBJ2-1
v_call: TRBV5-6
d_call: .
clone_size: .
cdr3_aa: CASSRPGGHPELF
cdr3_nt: TGTGCCAGCAGCCGGCCGGGGGGCCATCCCGAACTCTTC

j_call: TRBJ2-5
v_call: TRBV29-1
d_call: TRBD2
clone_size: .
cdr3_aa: CSVEAERDFQETQYF
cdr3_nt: TGCAGCGTTGAAGCGGAGCGGGATTTCCAAGAGACCCAGTACTTC